Below, 20 T cell receptor beta chains from the same sample are listed, as sequenced in a study of blood T cells in healthy people across ages. Primed by a sample-barcoded 5' primer and a J-beta primer mix, a second PCR proceeded for 7 to 11 cycles. Via MiXCR, TCRdb re-called the 5' RACE reads, giving one row per CDR3 protein. The table shows under 2,000,000 distinct CDR3 sequences, with approximately 50% occurring only once. Source material: blood. These receptors originate from a woman in her thirties or forties in good health.

The chain combines TRBV4-1 with TRBJ2-3; tentatively, D is TRBD2 (7 bases). Germline-derived CDR1 and CDR2 are MGHRA and YSYEKL. Trimming pared 4 bases from V and 2 bases from J, leaving 16 bases between. The CDR3 contains 16 residues. CDR3: CASSPDRGALTDTQYF. Here the CDR3 DNA reads TGCGCCAGCAGCCCGGACCGGGGGGCCCTCACAGATACGCAGTATTTT.

In its sample, this clonotype was seen a few times. The chain carries TRBV7-2 and TRBJ1-2; TRBD1 matches 8 bases. V lost 10 bases and J lost 0; bases outside the gene matches: 10. This CDR3 has 15 residues. Germline V lookup: CDR1 SGHTA, CDR2 FQGNSA. CDR3 loop: CATHPQGATNYGYTF. CDR3 bases: TGTGCCACCCACCCGCAGGGGGCGACTAACTATGGCTACACCTTC. The full variable domain, with the rest looked up from reference TRBV7-2 and TRBJ1-2, is GAGVSQSPSNKVTEKGKDVELRCDPISGHTALYWYRQSLGQGLEFLIYFQGNSAPDKSGLPSDRFSAERTGGSVSTLTIQRTQQEDSAVYLCATHPQGATNYGYTFGSGTRLTVV.

This clonotype has just a few counts. The rearrangement links TRBV29-1 to TRBJ2-7, with 12 positions matching TRBD2. This CDR3 has 15 amino acids. V gave up 6 bases and J gave up 4 bases; unmatched junction bases: 10. Germline lookup yields CDR1 SQVTM and CDR2 ANQGSEA. CDR3 nucleotide sequence: TGCAGCGTCATATTGGGACTAGCGGGCCTATACGAGCAGTACTTC. This translates into CSVILGLAGLYEQYF.

V gene TRBV14 combines with J gene TRBJ2-5, with D possibly being TRBD1 (7 bases). The end of the DNA fits TRBJ2-7 better, so the J call may be wrong. The CDR3 has 16 residues. Germline V CDR1 and CDR2: SGHDN, FVKESK. DNA of the CDR3: TGTGCCAGCAGCCAAGATAGCAGGGGGGTCGGATACGAGCAGTACTTC. This codes for CASSQDSRGVGYEQYF.

V usage is TRBV27 and J usage is TRBJ1-2; 9 nucleotides align to TRBD1. After removal of 6 bases from V and 4 bases from J, the junction contained 15 bases not matched to a gene. The germline V gene has CDR1 MNHEY and CDR2 SMNVEV (reference sequence). The CDR3 covers 17 residues. The CDR3 DNA reads as TGTGCCAGCAGGGAGTTGGGACAGGGTCTATTAAGCTATGGCTACACCTTC. Its protein product is CASRELGQGLLSYGYTF.

The chain joins TRBV2 to TRBJ2-4, with D possibly matching TRBD1 (5 bases). V dropped 3 bases and J dropped 0 bases, with 18 bases sitting between them. Germline CDR1 and CDR2: SNHLY and FYNNEI. This CDR3 spans 18 amino acids. DNA for the CDR3: TGTGCCAGCAGTGAGACACGGACACAGAACCGAGCCAAAAACATTCAGTACTTC. Translated: CASSETRTQNRAKNIQYF.

The DNA for the CDR3 is TGTGCCAGCAGCTTGGGACTAGCGGGACCCTTGGGAGAGACCCAGTACTTC. Amino acid sequence: CASSLGLAGPLGETQYF. The chain employs TRBV5-6 and TRBJ2-5; 11 nucleotides align to TRBD2. Germline V gene sequence: CDR1 SGHDT, CDR2 YYEEEE. This CDR3 comprises 17 residues. With 0 bases clipped from V and 4 bases from J, the junction kept 8 bases outside the gene matches.

This clonotype appeared once. The chain joins TRBV6-6 to TRBJ2-5, with D perhaps TRBD2 (6 bases). There are 14 residues in the CDR3. The ends were cut back, 1 base at V and 1 base at J, with 7 bases in the middle. From germline, CDR1 is MNHNY and CDR2 SVGAGI (reference sequence). As DNA, the CDR3 is TGTGCCAGCAGTTACTGGGGACTCCAAGAGACCCAGTACTTC. Protein product: CASSYWGLQETQYF.

The chain carries TRBV5-1 and TRBJ2-1; D unresolved. This CDR3 has 13 residues. Germline values: CDR1 SGHRS, CDR2 YFSETQ. V gave up 0 bases and J gave up 7 bases, with 8 bases separating them. The CDR3 nucleotides read TGCGCCAGCAGCTTGGGACCCCGGAATGAGCAGTTCTTC. Encoded protein: CASSLGPRNEQFF.

This clonotype showed up just once. The gene calls are TRBV20-1 and TRBJ2-1; 7 positions match TRBD1. This CDR3 has 15 residues. Germline CDR1 and CDR2: DFQATT and SNEGSKA (reference sequence). The J segment lost 1 base and the V segment lost 3 bases, leaving 6 bases of the junction unmatched. The CDR3 DNA reads as TGCAGTGCTAGCCCTCCGACAGGGTCCTACAATGAGCAGTTCTTC. Its protein product is CSASPPTGSYNEQFF.

The chain combines TRBV6-2 or TRBV6-3 with TRBJ1-2, with a tentative D call TRBD1 (6 bases). Trimming removed 2 bases at V and 7 bases at J, with 11 bases between. In germline, CDR1 is MNHEY, CDR2 SVGEGT. This CDR3 contains 13 residues. The CDR3 here is CASSYQLDSGYTF. The CDR3 DNA reads as TGTGCCAGCAGTTACCAATTGGACAGTGGCTACACCTTC.

The rearrangement links TRBV24-1 to TRBJ1-4, with 9 bases identical to TRBD1. After removal of 2 bases from V and 8 bases from J, the junction contained 5 bases not matched to a gene. This CDR3 spans 15 amino acids. CDR1 is KGHDR and CDR2 is SFDVKD in the germline V gene. The DNA of the CDR3 is TGTGCCACCAGTGATTCACAGGGGGCGGGAGAAAAACTGTTTTTT. It translates to CATSDSQGAGEKLFF.

V and J are TRBV20-1 and TRBJ1-4, with TRBD1 matching 12 bases. The CDR3 contains 14 residues. Trimming removed 3 bases from V and 9 bases from J; junction bases left unmatched: 5. Looked up from germline, CDR1 is DFQATT and CDR2 is SNEGSKA (reference sequence). CDR3 DNA: TGCAGTGCTAGGGGACAGGGGGCAAGGAAAAAACTGTTTTTT. Its translation: CSARGQGARKKLFF.

The rearrangement joins TRBV20-1 to TRBJ2-1; 10 bases line up with TRBD1. V lost 3 bases, J lost 8 bases, and 7 bases stayed unmatched. The CDR3 has 14 residues. Per germline, CDR1 DFQATT and CDR2 SNEGSKA (reference sequence). The CDR3 DNA reads as TGCAGTGCTAGGCTCGGACAGGGGGTTCATGAGCAGTTCTTC. Translated, it gives CSARLGQGVHEQFF.

Notes on this clonotype: At one end, the junction sequence differs from germline, possibly due to a read error. The chain employs TRBV12-3 or TRBV12-4 and TRBJ2-3; 11 nucleotides line up with TRBD1. The CDR3 spans 16 residues. The DNA for the CDR3 is TGCGCCAGCAGCAAAAGGACAGGGGGCGGCACAGATACGCAGTATTTT. Amino acid sequence: CASSKRTGGGTDTQYF.

This clonotype was picked up a small number of times. This chain uses TRBV4-1 with TRBJ2-3; TRBD2 matches at 8 bases. CDR3 length: 17 residues. In germline, CDR1 is MGHRA, CDR2 YSYEKL. The V gene end was trimmed by 0 bases and the J gene end by 2 bases; junction bases not matched to a gene: 7. CDR3 sequence: CASSQDVPAGVTDTQYF. The CDR3 nucleotides are TGCGCCAGCAGCCAAGACGTGCCAGCGGGGGTCACAGATACGCAGTATTTT.

The gene calls are TRBV28 and TRBJ1-2, with D possibly being TRBD1 (6 bases). CDR1 MDHEN and CDR2 SYDVKM come from the germline V gene. The CDR3 spans 15 residues. V gave up 6 bases and J gave up 8 bases, with 22 bases separating them. Here the CDR3 reads CASSEMGHTTQGYTF. The CDR3 nucleotides read TGTGCCAGCAGCGAAATGGGACATACAACTCAAGGCTACACCTTC.

This clonotype was observed a few times. The chain carries TRBV29-1 and TRBJ2-5; no clear D. The CDR3 is 14 amino acids. Looked up from germline, CDR1 is SQVTM and CDR2 is ANQGSEA. Trimming stripped 6 bases from V and 5 bases from J, with 19 bases between. The chain's CDR3 is CSVPNLGIGETQYF. The CDR3 DNA follows: TGCAGCGTCCCCAACTTGGGGATTGGGGAGACCCAGTACTTC.

The chain couples TRBV28 to TRBJ1-5; D gene unclear. V was pared by 7 bases and J by 0 bases, with 4 bases between. Germline V gives CDR1 MDHEN, CDR2 SYDVKM. This CDR3 is 12 amino acids long. This CDR3 is CASTASNQPQHF. The CDR3 nucleotides are TGTGCCAGCACCGCTAGCAATCAGCCCCAGCATTTT. The whole variable domain, remainder taken from reference TRBV28 and TRBJ1-5, is DVKVTQSSRYLVKRTGEKVFLECVQDMDHENMFWYRQDPGLGLRLIYFSYDVKMKEKGDIPEGYSVSREKKERFSLILESASTNQTSMYLCASTASNQPQHFGDGTRLSIL.

The chain links TRBV6-2 or TRBV6-3 to TRBJ2-7; tentative D call: TRBD2 (6 bases). The V end was cut by 8 bases, the J end by 4 bases, with 15 bases between. The CDR3 runs 13 residues. The germline V gene encodes CDR1 MNHEY and CDR2 SVGEGT. Written as DNA, the CDR3 is TGTGCCAGCGTTAGGAGGGCCCCTTACGAGCAGTACTTC. This codes for CASVRRAPYEQYF.